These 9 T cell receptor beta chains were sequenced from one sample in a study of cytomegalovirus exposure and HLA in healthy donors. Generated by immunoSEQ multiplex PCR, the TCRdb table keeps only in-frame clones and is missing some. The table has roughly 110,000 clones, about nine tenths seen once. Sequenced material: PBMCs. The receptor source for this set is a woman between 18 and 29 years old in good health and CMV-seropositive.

CDR3 in amino acids: CASSLGRGQETQYF. The DNA for the CDR3 is TGTGCCAGCAGTTTAGGCAGGGGGCAAGAGACCCAGTACTTC. J is TRBJ2-5 and V is TRBV27; 7 bases line up with TRBD1. Germline CDR1 reads MNHEY; CDR2 reads SMNVEV (reference sequence). Losses at the gene ends were 2 bases for V and 2 bases for J; bases not matched to a gene: 2. There are 14 residues in the CDR3.

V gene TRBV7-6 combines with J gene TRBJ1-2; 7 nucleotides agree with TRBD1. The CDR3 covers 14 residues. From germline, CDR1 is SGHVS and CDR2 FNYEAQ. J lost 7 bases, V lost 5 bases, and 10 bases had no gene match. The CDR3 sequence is CASSPRQGWGGYTF. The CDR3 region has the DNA TGTGCCAGCAGCCCCCGACAGGGATGGGGTGGCTACACCTTC.

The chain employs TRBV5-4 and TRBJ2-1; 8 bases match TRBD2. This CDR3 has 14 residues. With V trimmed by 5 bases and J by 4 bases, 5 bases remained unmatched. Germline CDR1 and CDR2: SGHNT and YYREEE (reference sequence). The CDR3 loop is CASRETSAYNEQFF. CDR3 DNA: TGTGCCAGCAGGGAGACTAGCGCGTACAATGAGCAGTTCTTC.

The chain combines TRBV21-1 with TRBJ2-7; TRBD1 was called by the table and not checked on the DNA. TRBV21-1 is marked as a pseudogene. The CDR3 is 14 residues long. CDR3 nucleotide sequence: TGTGCCAGCACCGACGGGACAGGGTACTACGAGCAGTACGTC. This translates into CASTDGTGYYEQYV.

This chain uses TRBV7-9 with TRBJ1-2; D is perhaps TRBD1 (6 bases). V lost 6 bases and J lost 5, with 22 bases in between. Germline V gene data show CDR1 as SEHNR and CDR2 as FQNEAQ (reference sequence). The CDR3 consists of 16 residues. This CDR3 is CASSQLRGTDGYGYTF. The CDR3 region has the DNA TGTGCCAGCAGTCAACTCAGGGGCACCGACGGATATGGCTACACCTTC.

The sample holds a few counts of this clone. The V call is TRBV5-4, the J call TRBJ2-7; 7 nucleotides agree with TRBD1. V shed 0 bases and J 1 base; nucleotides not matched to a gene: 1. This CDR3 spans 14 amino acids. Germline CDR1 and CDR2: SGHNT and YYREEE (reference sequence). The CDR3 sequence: CASSLDRGSYEQYF. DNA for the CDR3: TGTGCCAGCAGCTTGGACAGGGGTTCCTACGAGCAGTACTTC.

CDR3 residues: CATSRDLASEQYF. CDR3 coding DNA: TGTGCCACCAGCAGAGACTTAGCTTCCGAGCAGTACTTC. The chain has TRBV15 and TRBJ2-7; D is uncertain. The CDR3 loop spans 13 amino acids. Between the trimmed V and J ends, which lost 0 bases and 6 bases, there was a span of 9 bases. Germline V gene data show CDR1 as LNHNV and CDR2 as YYDKDF (reference sequence).

DNA for the CDR3: TGTGCCAGTACCGAGGGAAATCAGCCCCAGCATTTT. Translation gives CASTEGNQPQHF. J is TRBJ1-5 and V is TRBV19; D gene unclear. The CDR3 is 12 amino acids. The germline V and J ends were trimmed by 7 bases and 4 bases, with 8 bases remaining between them. CDR1 is LNHDA and CDR2 is SQIVND in the germline V gene (reference sequence). The variable domain in full, completed from reference TRBV19 and TRBJ1-5, reads DGGITQSPKYLFRKEGQNVTLSCEQNLNHDAMYWYRQDPGQGLRLIYYSQIVNDFQKGDIAEGYSVSREKKESFPLTVTSAQKNPTAFYLCASTEGNQPQHFGDGTRLSIL.

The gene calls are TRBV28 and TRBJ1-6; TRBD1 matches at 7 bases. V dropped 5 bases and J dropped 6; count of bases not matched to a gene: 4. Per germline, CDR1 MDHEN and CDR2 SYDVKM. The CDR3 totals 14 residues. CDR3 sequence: CASSTGTANSPLHF. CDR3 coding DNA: TGTGCCAGCAGTACCGGGACAGCTAATTCACCCCTCCACTTT. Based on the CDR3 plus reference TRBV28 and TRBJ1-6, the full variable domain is DVKVTQSSRYLVKRTGEKVFLECVQDMDHENMFWYRQDPGLGLRLIYFSYDVKMKEKGDIPEGYSVSREKKERFSLILESASTNQTSMYLCASSTGTANSPLHFGNGTRLTVT.